Below are 28 T cell receptor beta chains sequenced from a single sample in a study of OX40 agonist ivuxolimab in advanced cancers. Clones were sequenced by immunoSEQ multiplex PCR, and TCRdb holds only the in-frame ones, with some missing. The sample records tens of thousands of clones, about 85% being singletons. The sample in question was CD4+ or CD8+ T cells sorted from blood, obtained in a trial of the OX40 agonist ivuxolimab. The receptors here all came from an adult with an advanced solid tumor such as melanoma, head and neck, liver or kidney cancer.

J is TRBJ1-2 and V is TRBV6-5; D is undetermined. The CDR3 extends over 12 amino acids. Germline CDR1 MNHEY, CDR2 SVGAGI. Trimming took off 3 bases at V and 5 bases at J, with 7 bases between the two ends. CDR3 sequence (DNA): TGTGCCAGCAGTTATGGTGGATATGGCTACACCTTC. Encoded protein: CASSYGGYGYTF.

The chain links TRBV7-8 to TRBJ2-3; 8 nucleotides agree with TRBD2. V lost 5 bases and J lost 6; bases outside the gene matches: 7. CDR1 SGHVS and CDR2 FQNEAQ come from the germline V gene. The length of the CDR3 is 14 residues. CDR3 amino acids: CASSVGRAGDTQYF. The CDR3 nucleotides read TGTGCCAGCAGCGTCGGGAGGGCCGGGGATACGCAGTATTTT.

The table lists this clone with a count of one. The V call is TRBV11-2, the J call TRBJ2-1; 7 nucleotides match TRBD2. The CDR3 covers 16 residues. V lost 3 bases and J lost 2; bases outside the gene matches: 7. CDR1 and CDR2 (germline): SGHAT, FQNNGV. CDR3 coding DNA: TGTGCCAGCAGCTTTAATGGCGGGGGACCCTACAATGAGCAGTTCTTC. Translated: CASSFNGGGPYNEQFF.

The chain combines TRBV27 with TRBJ2-3, with D possibly TRBD2 on 5 matching bases. Trimming took off 4 bases at V and 11 bases at J, with 16 bases between the two ends. Per germline, CDR1 MNHEY and CDR2 SMNVEV (reference sequence). This CDR3 region has 13 residues. CDR3 bases: TGTGCCAGCAGTTCGGGCCTCCCCGGAGGGCAGTATTTT. It encodes CASSSGLPGGQYF.

V is TRBV18 and J is TRBJ2-1; D not certain. Looked up from germline, CDR1 is KGHSH and CDR2 is LQKENI. The CDR3 sequence is 13 residues long. V gave up 2 bases and J gave up 6 bases, with 8 bases separating them. The CDR3 sequence is CASSPGIGNEQFF. As DNA, the CDR3 is TGTGCCAGCTCACCAGGGATTGGCAATGAGCAGTTCTTC.

This clone was seen a handful of times. CDR3 amino acids: CAISEPSTGRGQPQHF. The CDR3 bases are TGTGCCATCAGCGAGCCTTCGACAGGGCGGGGTCAGCCCCAGCATTTT. The chain recombines TRBV10-3 with TRBJ1-5; 7 bases fit TRBD1. The germline CDR1 and CDR2 sequences are ENHRY and SYGVKD. This CDR3 contains 16 residues. With 6 bases clipped from V and 6 bases from J, the junction kept 14 bases outside the gene matches.

The J gene is TRBJ2-1, the V gene TRBV5-1; D is possibly TRBD1 (5 bases). Per the germline V gene, CDR1 is SGHRS and CDR2 is YFSETQ. The CDR3 loop spans 15 amino acids. Trimming pared 0 bases from V and 2 bases from J, leaving 9 bases between. CDR3 amino acids: CASSLGGAAYNEQFF. The CDR3 coding sequence is TGCGCCAGCAGCTTGGGTGGGGCAGCCTACAATGAGCAGTTCTTC.

This clone was counted a few times. The chain carries TRBV14 and TRBJ2-5, with D maybe TRBD2 (6 bases). CDR1 is SGHDN, CDR2 FVKESK, per germline. Trimming took 4 bases from V and 7 from J, leaving 16 bases between them. The CDR3 is 14 amino acids. CDR3 loop: CASSPPAGIGTQYF. CDR3 nucleotides: TGTGCCAGCAGCCCCCCGGCGGGGATTGGGACCCAGTACTTC. The full variable domain, completed using reference TRBV14 and TRBJ2-5, is EAGVTQFPSHSVIEKGQTVTLRCDPISGHDNLYWYRRVMGKEIKFLLHFVKESKQDESGMPNNRFLAERTGGTYSTLKVQPAELEDSGVYFCASSPPAGIGTQYFGPGTRLLVL.

V is TRBV28 and J is TRBJ2-7; 9 bases align to TRBD2. Germline V gives CDR1 MDHEN, CDR2 SYDVKM. This CDR3 has 15 residues. V shed 2 bases and J 4 bases; nucleotides not matched to a gene: 6. The CDR3 sequence: CASSLGGGVGYEQYF. In nucleotides, the CDR3 is TGTGCCAGCAGTTTAGGCGGGGGGGTAGGATACGAGCAGTACTTC. Looking up the rest from reference TRBV28 and TRBJ2-7 gives the full variable domain: DVKVTQSSRYLVKRTGEKVFLECVQDMDHENMFWYRQDPGLGLRLIYFSYDVKMKEKGDIPEGYSVSREKKERFSLILESASTNQTSMYLCASSLGGGVGYEQYFGPGTRLTVT.

The chain combines TRBV7-9 with TRBJ2-7; TRBD2 matches 11 bases. Trimming removed 2 bases from V and 5 bases from J; junction bases left unmatched: 5. Germline V gives CDR1 SEHNR, CDR2 FQNEAQ (reference sequence). CDR3 length equals 15 residues. The CDR3 sequence is CASSLISGRANEQYF. CDR3 nucleotides: TGTGCCAGCAGCTTAATTAGCGGGAGGGCAAACGAGCAGTACTTC.

The V and J genes are TRBV30 and TRBJ2-4; D perhaps matches TRBD1 (5 bases). CDR1 and CDR2 (germline): GTSNPN, SVGIG (reference sequence). The CDR3 consists of 12 residues. The CDR3 reads CALEQQGNIQYF. DNA of the CDR3: TGTGCATTGGAACAGCAGGGTAACATTCAGTACTTC.

The J gene is TRBJ2-1, the V gene TRBV30; D is unclear. The length of the CDR3 is 13 residues. Germline loops: CDR1 GTSNPN, CDR2 SVGIG (reference sequence). The V end was cut by 5 bases, the J end by 7 bases, with 15 bases between. The CDR3 sequence is CAWSLTRWNEQFF. As DNA, the CDR3 is TGTGCCTGGTCCCTTACCCGATGGAATGAGCAGTTCTTC. The whole variable domain, filled in from reference TRBV30 and TRBJ2-1, reads SQTIHQWPATLVQPVGSPLSLECTVEGTSNPNLYWYRQAAGRGLQLLFYSVGIGQISSEVPQNLSASRPQDRQFILSSKKLLLSDSGFYLCAWSLTRWNEQFFGPGTRLTVL.

The genes are TRBV4-2 and TRBJ2-7; possibly TRBD2 for D (6 bases). The CDR3 totals 14 residues. Germline V gene sequence: CDR1 LGHNA, CDR2 YNFKEQ. With 0 bases removed from V and 4 bases from J, the gap between germline ends came to 10 bases. The CDR3 bases are TGTGCCAGCAGCCAAGAATACGGGAGTTACGAGCAGTACTTC. This gives the protein CASSQEYGSYEQYF.

The gene calls are TRBV4-1 and TRBJ2-3; D gene uncertain. The germline V and J ends were trimmed by 1 base and 5 bases, with 10 bases remaining between them. Per the germline V gene, CDR1 is MGHRA and CDR2 is YSYEKL. This CDR3 comprises 14 residues. The CDR3: CASSQAPVGDTQYF. In DNA form, the CDR3 reads TGCGCCAGCAGCCAAGCTCCCGTCGGAGATACGCAGTATTTT.

DNA for the CDR3: TGTGCCAGCAGCTCCCGGGACAGCCGAGTCAACATCAAGATCTACGAGCAGTACTTC. Its translation: CASSSRDSRVNIKIYEQYF. The rearrangement joins TRBV11-2 to TRBJ2-7, with 7 bases lining up with TRBD1. Germline assignment: CDR1 SGHAT and CDR2 FQNNGV. V shed 4 bases and J 3 bases; nucleotides not matched to a gene: 21. The CDR3 consists of 19 residues.

This clone was counted a single time. J is TRBJ1-4 and V is TRBV6-5; D uncertain. The CDR3 is 14 amino acids. Trimming took 8 bases from V and 4 from J, leaving 14 bases between them. The germline CDR1 and CDR2 sequences are MNHEY and SVGAGI. CDR3 coding DNA: TGTGCCAGCCGGACGGATAGTTTTAATGAAAAACTGTTTTTT. The encoded protein is CASRTDSFNEKLFF.

The chain has TRBV4-2 and TRBJ1-4; D gene uncertain. In germline, CDR1 is LGHNA, CDR2 YNFKEQ. CDR3 length: 14 residues. The V and J ends lost 1 base and 0 bases respectively, with 3 bases between them. CDR3 DNA sequence: TGTGCCAGCAGCCAAGGGGCAACTAATGAAAAACTGTTTTTT. This sequence encodes CASSQGATNEKLFF.

This chain links TRBV7-2 with TRBJ1-1; D not certain. Trimming shortened V by 2 bases and J by 1 base, and 11 bases separated the two germline ends. The germline gives CDR1 SGHTA, CDR2 FQGNSA. The CDR3 spans 15 residues. CDR3 DNA sequence: TGTGCCAGCAGCTTACGCGCGGCGTCGAACACTGAAGCTTTCTTT. It specifies CASSLRAASNTEAFF.

This clone was counted a few times. This sequence joins TRBV4-2 and TRBJ2-5, with D possibly being TRBD1 (6 bases). The CDR3 is made up of 14 amino acids. CDR1 and CDR2 (germline): LGHNA, YNFKEQ. Trimming shortened V by 4 bases and J by 2 bases, and 11 bases separated the two germline ends. Written as DNA, the CDR3 is TGTGCCAGCAGCCTCGAGAGGGGGCAAGAGACCCAGTACTTC. Amino acids: CASSLERGQETQYF.

The V and J genes are TRBV28 and TRBJ2-2, with TRBD1 matching 9 bases. Germline V gene data show CDR1 as MDHEN and CDR2 as SYDVKM. The CDR3 totals 15 residues. Trimming removed 5 bases from V and 3 bases from J; junction bases left unmatched: 4. DNA for the CDR3: TGTGCCAGCAGTATTACAGGGGGCTACACCGGGGAGCTGTTTTTT. Translated, it gives CASSITGGYTGELFF.

This chain uses TRBV7-2 with TRBJ2-1; D perhaps matches TRBD1 (5 bases). This CDR3 comprises 12 residues. Germline V gene data show CDR1 as SGHTA and CDR2 as FQGNSA. V was cut by 4 bases and J by 10 bases, with 11 bases left in between. CDR3 loop: CASSSGAGEQFF. The CDR3 nucleotides are TGTGCCAGCAGCTCCGGCGCAGGGGAGCAGTTCTTC.

V and J are TRBV11-2 and TRBJ2-1; 8 bases align to TRBD2. CDR3 size: 17 residues. Germline-derived CDR1 and CDR2 are SGHAT and FQNNGV. The ends lost 1 base at V and 2 bases at J; junction bases unmatched: 7. CDR3 protein: CASSLAPQLAAYNEQFF. The CDR3 region has the DNA TGTGCCAGCAGCTTAGCCCCCCAACTAGCGGCCTACAATGAGCAGTTCTTC. Supplemented by reference TRBV11-2 and TRBJ2-1, the full variable domain reads EAGVAQSPRYKIIEKRQSVAFWCNPISGHATLYWYQQILGQGPKLLIQFQNNGVVDDSQLPKDRFSAERLKGVDSTLKIQPAKLEDSAVYLCASSLAPQLAAYNEQFFGPGTRLTVL.

In its sample, this clone was seen a few times. The rearrangement links TRBV7-3 to TRBJ2-6; the D is unclear. The germline V gene has CDR1 SGHTA and CDR2 FQGTGA. Trimming cost V 8 bases and J 0 bases, with 5 bases left between them. There are 13 residues in the CDR3. As DNA, the CDR3 is TGTGCCAGCGGGTCCTCTGGGGCCAACGTCCTGACTTTC. Translating it yields CASGSSGANVLTF.

The CDR3 sequence is CASRHGHLNTEAFF. The CDR3 coding sequence is TGCGCCAGCAGACATGGACACTTGAACACTGAAGCTTTCTTT. The genes are TRBV4-1 and TRBJ1-1; TRBD1 is a possible D gene (5 bases). Trimming took off 6 bases at V and 0 bases at J, with 11 bases between the two ends. This CDR3 comprises 14 residues. Germline CDR1 is MGHRA and CDR2 is YSYEKL.

The chain recombines TRBV6-1 with TRBJ2-3, with TRBD2 identical over 12 bases. The CDR3 is 15 residues long. With V trimmed by 2 bases and J by 4 bases, 1 base remained unmatched. Germline lookup yields CDR1 MNHNS and CDR2 SASEGT. The CDR3 sequence: CASSETSGGSDTQYF. Here the CDR3 DNA reads TGTGCCAGCAGTGAAACTAGCGGGGGGTCAGATACGCAGTATTTT.

This clone was detected once. The chain has TRBV5-6 and TRBJ2-7; TRBD1 aligns across 9 bases. The V and J ends lost 4 bases and 2 bases, in that order; junction bases with no gene match: 7. The germline V gene has CDR1 SGHDT and CDR2 YYEEEE. The CDR3 is 15 amino acids. CDR3 in amino acids: CASSLGTGPTYEQYF. The CDR3 DNA reads TGTGCCAGCAGCCTTGGGACAGGGCCTACCTACGAGCAGTACTTC.

This sequence joins TRBV28 and TRBJ2-1; D is possibly TRBD2 (6 bases). Trimming removed 5 bases at V and 9 bases at J, with 20 bases between. Germline loops: CDR1 MDHEN, CDR2 SYDVKM. The CDR3 sequence is 15 residues long. CDR3 amino acids: CASSRRDLEIGEQFF. The CDR3, as DNA: TGTGCCAGCAGTAGGCGGGACCTGGAAATCGGTGAGCAGTTCTTC.

This chain joins TRBV7-2 and TRBJ2-1; D is unclear. Trimming left V 1 base short and J 9 bases short, with 7 bases between. This CDR3 contains 12 residues. Looked up from germline, CDR1 is SGHTA and CDR2 is FQGNSA. CDR3 sequence: CASSLDLLEQFF. Written as DNA, the CDR3 is TGTGCCAGCAGCTTAGATCTCCTTGAGCAGTTCTTC.